This TCR beta chain emerged from a study of OX40 agonist ivuxolimab in advanced cancers. Whole-study findings and limits: The 0.1-3.0 mg/kg partial responders had among the lowest clonal expansion.

With respect to this clone: Its antigen is unidentified.

The data were produced by immunoSEQ multiplex PCR, yet TCRdb's version contains in-frame clones alone and is incomplete. The data hold 28,000 or so clones, with 85% to 95% observed a single time. V lost 8 bases to trimming and J lost 5 bases, with 9 bases between them. The CDR3 is made up of 12 amino acids. Germline CDR1 MNHNS, CDR2 SASEGT. The receptor's source is an adult with an advanced solid tumor such as melanoma, head and neck, liver or kidney cancer. The chain couples TRBV6-1 to TRBJ2-2; D is ambiguous. The sequenced sample was CD4+ or CD8+ T cells sorted from blood, obtained in a trial of the OX40 agonist ivuxolimab. CDR3 protein: CASSPGTGELFF. The CDR3 DNA reads TGTGCCAGCTCACCCGGGACCGGGGAGCTGTTTTTT.